These 21 T cell receptor beta chains were all obtained from the same sample, sequenced in a study of blood T cell repertoires in COVID-19. Method: immunoSEQ multiplex PCR; TCRdb's copy keeps in-frame clones and lacks some. The data show under 200,000 clones, with approximately 87% seen just once and around 9.9% held by the top ten. The sample was peripheral blood. The receptor source for this set is a woman aged 55-69 years with COVID-19, enrolled during active disease.

This clone was seen once. At one end, the junction sequence differs from germline, possibly due to a read error. In nucleotides, the CDR3 is TGTGCCAGTAGTTTAACTAGCGGACGCTCCTACGAGCAATACTTC. It specifies CASSLTSGRSYEQYF. The J gene is TRBJ2-7, the V gene TRBV19; 8 bases match TRBD2. The CDR3 loop spans 15 amino acids. Germline CDR1 is LNHDA and CDR2 is SQIVND (reference sequence).

The chain is built from TRBV11-3 and TRBJ1-2; D is possibly TRBD1 (6 bases). The V end lost 7 bases, the J end lost 2 bases, and 14 bases lay between the germline ends. The CDR3 loop spans 14 amino acids. Germline-derived CDR1 and CDR2 are SGHNT and YENEEA. This CDR3 reads CASTGGGGNYGYTF. Written as DNA, the CDR3 is TGTGCCAGCACCGGGGGCGGGGGGAACTATGGCTACACCTTC.

The rearrangement uses TRBV7-2 and TRBJ2-7, with a weak D call TRBD1 (5 bases). The germline V and J ends were trimmed by 4 bases and 5 bases, with 15 bases remaining between them. This CDR3 has 14 amino acids. Germline V gene sequence: CDR1 SGHTA, CDR2 FQGNSA. The CDR3 spells CASSSLLHRNEQYF. The CDR3 nucleotides are TGTGCCAGCAGCTCCCTGCTTCACAGGAACGAGCAGTACTTC.

V gene TRBV19 combines with J gene TRBJ1-1; D might be TRBD1 (6 bases). V lost 1 base to trimming and J lost 2 bases, with 8 bases between them. The CDR3 spans 14 residues. Germline V gene lookup returns CDR1 LNHDA and CDR2 SQIVND (reference sequence). The CDR3 DNA follows: TGTGCCAGTAGTATAGCAGGGGCTAACACTGAAGCTTTCTTT. This codes for CASSIAGANTEAFF.

This chain joins TRBV18 and TRBJ1-5; no definite D call. Trimming stripped 3 bases from V and 3 bases from J, with 9 bases between. Germline V gene data show CDR1 as KGHSH and CDR2 as LQKENI. This CDR3 is built from 14 residues. The CDR3 DNA sequence: TGTGCCAGCTCACCGGCAGTTCCCAATCAGCCCCAGCATTTT. Residues: CASSPAVPNQPQHF.

V is TRBV19 and J is TRBJ1-2; perhaps TRBD1 as D (5 bases). CDR1 and CDR2 from the germline V gene are LNHDA and SQIVND (reference sequence). There are 15 residues in the CDR3. V dropped 6 bases and J dropped 3 bases, with 17 bases sitting between them. The CDR3 nucleotides are TGTGCCAGTAGGTTCAGGGAAGGGCGCGACTATGGCTACACCTTC. Translated, it gives CASRFREGRDYGYTF.

The rearrangement links TRBV10-3 to TRBJ2-2; 14 bases match TRBD2. Germline V CDR1 and CDR2: ENHRY, SYGVKD. The CDR3 has 21 amino acids. The trim removed 3 bases at V and 1 base at J, leaving 13 bases unmatched. The chain's CDR3 is CAISEFRAGLAGDWNTGELFF. The CDR3 bases are TGTGCCATCAGTGAATTCCGGGCGGGACTAGCGGGAGACTGGAACACCGGGGAGCTGTTTTTT.

V usage is TRBV30 and J usage is TRBJ1-4; unclear D gene. Trimming pared 4 bases from V and 7 bases from J, leaving 10 bases between. Per germline, CDR1 GTSNPN and CDR2 SVGIG (reference sequence). The CDR3 covers 12 residues. As DNA, the CDR3 is TGTGCCTGGACGGGGAGAACTGAAAAACTGTTTTTT. The encoded protein is CAWTGRTEKLFF. The variable domain in full, with the rest retrieved from reference TRBV30 and TRBJ1-4, is SQTIHQWPATLVQPVGSPLSLECTVEGTSNPNLYWYRQAAGRGLQLLFYSVGIGQISSEVPQNLSASRPQDRQFILSSKKLLLSDSGFYLCAWTGRTEKLFFGSGTQLSVL.

The gene calls are TRBV10-3 and TRBJ2-7, with no clear D. Trimming stripped 2 bases from V and 2 bases from J, with 10 bases between. Per germline, CDR1 ENHRY and CDR2 SYGVKD. The CDR3 contains 14 residues. CDR3 coding DNA: TGTGCCATCAGTGAGCGGCAGGTAACCTACGAGCAGTACTTC. Translation gives CAISERQVTYEQYF.

The genes are TRBV9 and TRBJ2-7; 10 nucleotides align to TRBD2. Germline values: CDR1 SGDLS, CDR2 YYNGEE. The J segment lost 5 bases and the V segment lost 1 base, leaving 9 bases of the junction unmatched. The CDR3 spans 16 residues. The CDR3 is CASSVSNSGRGDEQYF. The CDR3 DNA sequence: TGTGCCAGCAGCGTAAGTAACAGCGGGAGGGGAGACGAGCAGTACTTC.

The CDR3: CASSVGSGSFNEKLFF. DNA of the CDR3: TGTGCCAGCAGCGTAGGGTCTGGCAGTTTCAATGAAAAACTGTTTTTT. This sequence joins TRBV9 and TRBJ1-4; D unresolved. Trimming left V 0 bases short and J 5 bases short, with 14 bases between. CDR3 length: 16 residues. Per the germline V gene, CDR1 is SGDLS and CDR2 is YYNGEE.

The table lists this clone with a few counts. This chain links TRBV24-1 with TRBJ1-3, with D possibly TRBD1 on 5 matching bases. The V and J ends lost 4 bases and 1 base respectively, with 13 bases between them. The CDR3 length is 16 residues. Per the germline V gene, CDR1 is KGHDR and CDR2 is SFDVKD. The CDR3 protein is CATSEVDRRSGNTIYF. DNA of the CDR3: TGTGCCACCAGTGAAGTCGACAGAAGGTCTGGAAACACCATATATTTT.

This clone showed up just once. The chain links TRBV15 to TRBJ1-4; tentatively, D is TRBD1 (6 bases). Per germline, CDR1 LNHNV and CDR2 YYDKDF (reference sequence). This CDR3 is built from 15 residues. With 3 bases removed from V and 4 bases from J, the gap between germline ends came to 12 bases. Here the CDR3 reads CATSRTQGLNEKLFF. In nucleotides, the CDR3 is TGTGCCACCAGCAGGACCCAGGGGCTTAATGAAAAACTGTTTTTT. Full variable domain (rest looked up from reference TRBV15 and TRBJ1-4): DAMVIQNPRYQVTQFGKPVTLSCSQTLNHNVMYWYQQKSSQAPKLLFHYYDKDFNNEADTPDNFQSRRPNTSFCFLDIRSPGLGDTAMYLCATSRTQGLNEKLFFGSGTQLSVL.

The chain's CDR3 is CASSPRGWGPSYEQYF. CDR3 nucleotide sequence: TGTGCCAGCAGTCCCAGGGGTTGGGGACCTTCCTACGAGCAGTACTTC. The chain couples TRBV6-2 or TRBV6-3 to TRBJ2-7; possible D gene TRBD1, 6 bases. The CDR3 consists of 16 residues. Trimming removed 5 bases from V and 1 base from J, with 18 bases in between. Germline V gene lookup returns CDR1 MNHEY and CDR2 SVGEGT.

The rearrangement links TRBV19 to TRBJ2-5; maybe TRBD1 (6 bases). Germline V gene lookup returns CDR1 LNHDA and CDR2 SQIVND (reference sequence). There are 13 residues in the CDR3. The V and J ends lost 4 bases and 1 base respectively, with 7 bases between them. The CDR3 DNA reads as TGTGCCAGTAGTAGGGGGCCCCAAGAGACCCAGTACTTC. Amino acid sequence: CASSRGPQETQYF.

The V call is TRBV18, the J call TRBJ2-1, with 10 bases that match TRBD1. The CDR3 sequence is 17 residues long. The germline gives CDR1 KGHSH, CDR2 LQKENI. The V gene end was trimmed by 0 bases and the J gene end by 4 bases; junction bases not matched to a gene: 6. In DNA form, the CDR3 reads TGTGCCAGCTCACCACCCGGGACAGGGGAGCGGTACAATGAGCAGTTCTTC. It encodes CASSPPGTGERYNEQFF.

This clone was detected only once. The rearrangement joins TRBV7-6 to TRBJ2-1; D is perhaps TRBD2 (5 bases). Germline values: CDR1 SGHVS, CDR2 FNYEAQ. V was shortened by 2 bases and J by 0 bases, with 8 bases between the two germline ends. This CDR3 has 15 amino acids. CDR3 amino acids: CASSLQRSSYNEQFF. The CDR3, as DNA: TGTGCCAGCAGCTTACAGCGGAGCTCCTACAATGAGCAGTTCTTC.

This sequence joins TRBV27 and TRBJ2-2; TRBD2 might be the D (5 bases). V lost 3 bases, J lost 4 bases, and 15 bases lay in between. This CDR3 has 16 residues. The germline V gene encodes CDR1 MNHEY and CDR2 SMNVEV (reference sequence). The CDR3 here is CASSFGGSPFTGELFF. CDR3 sequence (DNA): TGTGCCAGCAGTTTCGGTGGGAGCCCTTTCACCGGGGAGCTGTTTTTT.

The chain carries TRBV5-6 and TRBJ2-7, with 7 nucleotides matching TRBD2. Germline lookup yields CDR1 SGHDT and CDR2 YYEEEE. J gave up 3 bases and V 0 bases, and 6 bases lay outside the gene matches. This CDR3 has 15 residues. CDR3 amino acids: CASSLGLADYYEQYF. As DNA, the CDR3 is TGTGCCAGCAGCTTGGGTCTAGCGGACTACTACGAGCAGTACTTC.

J is TRBJ2-5 and V is TRBV6-7, with TRBD2 identical over 12 bases. TRBV6-7 is classed as an ORF, of uncertain function. The CDR3 has 16 residues. V lost 7 bases, J lost 2 bases, and 8 bases stayed unmatched. This chain's CDR3 is CASIPASGRGQETQYF. The CDR3, as DNA: TGTGCCAGCATCCCCGCTAGCGGGAGGGGACAAGAGACCCAGTACTTC.

The chain joins TRBV19 to TRBJ2-3; D perhaps matches TRBD1 (6 bases). This CDR3 region has 15 residues. Trimming removed 1 base at V and 3 bases at J, with 11 bases between. The germline CDR1 and CDR2 sequences are LNHDA and SQIVND (reference sequence). In DNA, the CDR3 is TGTGCCAGTAGTATAGTTCAGGGGTTGACAGATACGCAGTATTTT. Translating gives CASSIVQGLTDTQYF. The full variable domain, rest sourced from reference TRBV19 and TRBJ2-3, is DGGITQSPKYLFRKEGQNVTLSCEQNLNHDAMYWYRQDPGQGLRLIYYSQIVNDFQKGDIAEGYSVSREKKESFPLTVTSAQKNPTAFYLCASSIVQGLTDTQYFGPGTRLTVL.